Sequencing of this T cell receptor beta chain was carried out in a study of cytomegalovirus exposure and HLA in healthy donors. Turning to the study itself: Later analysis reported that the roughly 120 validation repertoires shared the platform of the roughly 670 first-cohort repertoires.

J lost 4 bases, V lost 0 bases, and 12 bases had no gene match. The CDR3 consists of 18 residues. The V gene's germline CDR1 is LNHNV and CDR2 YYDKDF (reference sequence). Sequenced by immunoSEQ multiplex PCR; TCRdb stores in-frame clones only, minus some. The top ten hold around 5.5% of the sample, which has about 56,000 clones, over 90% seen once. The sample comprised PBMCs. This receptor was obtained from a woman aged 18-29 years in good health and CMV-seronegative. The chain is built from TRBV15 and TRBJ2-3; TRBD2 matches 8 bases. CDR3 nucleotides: TGTGCCACCAGCAGAGATCCGCAGGGCGCGGGGGGCGCAGATACGCAGTATTTT. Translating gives CATSRDPQGAGGADTQYF.